Shown below are 16 T cell receptor beta chains from a single sample sequenced in a study of neoadjuvant anti-PD-1 for oral cavity cancer listed by TCRdb under 2021. The method was the immunoSEQ multiplex PCR assay. TCRdb took over this immuneACCESS table, retaining in-frame rearrangements with V and J assigned. Such tables are incomplete; in checked studies, under half of the missing clones stem from an unresolved V gene, and the remainder is unexplained. This sample has approximately 6,700 clones in its table, and more than 65% of those were observed once. The ten largest clones capture roughly 3.5% of the sample. Read against the paper, the sample's time point label means: before neoadjuvant nivolumab. Sequences were derived from PBMCs, sampled before nivolumab (anti-PD-1) treatment. All receptors come from a person aged 35 to 85 with oral cavity squamous cell carcinoma.

The chain joins TRBV5-1 to TRBJ1-1; TRBD1 agrees at 8 bases. The V and J ends lost 0 bases and 0 bases, in that order; junction bases with no gene match: 4. This CDR3 spans 16 amino acids. Looked up from germline, CDR1 is SGHRS and CDR2 is YFSETQ. CDR3 loop: CASSLDRGVMNTEAFF. In nucleotides, the CDR3 is TGCGCCAGCAGCTTGGACAGGGGGGTCATGAACACTGAAGCTTTCTTT.

This clone was detected only once. V gene TRBV5-6 combines with J gene TRBJ1-6, with D uncertain. CDR3 length equals 16 residues. Trimming left V 4 bases short and J 2 bases short, with 13 bases between. Germline V gene sequence: CDR1 SGHDT, CDR2 YYEEEE. CDR3 in DNA: TGTGCCAGCAGCGTCTACCTCCGGGCCTATAATTCACCCCTCCACTTT. It translates to CASSVYLRAYNSPLHF.

CDR3 DNA sequence: TGTGCCAGCAGTTACTCAGAACAGGGGAATGAAGCTTTCTTT. It yields the protein CASSYSEQGNEAFF. The rearrangement joins TRBV6-6 to TRBJ1-1, with 7 bases fitting TRBD1. The CDR3 is 14 amino acids. With V trimmed by 0 bases and J by 7 bases, 5 bases remained unmatched. The germline gives CDR1 MNHNY, CDR2 SVGAGI (reference sequence).

This clone was counted only a few times. Here the CDR3 DNA reads TGTGCCAGCAGCAAAGTCCCAGCGAGCTCCTACGAGCAGTACTTC. The encoded protein is CASSKVPASSYEQYF. This chain uses TRBV21-1 with TRBJ2-7; the listed D gene, TRBD2, was not tested against the DNA. TRBV21-1 is a pseudogene. The CDR3 spans 15 residues.

This chain links TRBV5-6 with TRBJ2-5; TRBD2 might be the D (7 bases). CDR1 is SGHDT and CDR2 is YYEEEE in the germline V gene. There are 14 residues in the CDR3. The V and J ends lost 3 bases and 5 bases respectively, with 14 bases between them. CDR3 sequence reads: CASSWGGLVETQYF. The CDR3 DNA reads TGTGCCAGCAGCTGGGGGGGCCTGGTGGAGACCCAGTACTTC.

The chain employs TRBV10-3 and TRBJ2-7; 7 nucleotides agree with TRBD1. The CDR3 contains 14 residues. From germline, CDR1 is ENHRY and CDR2 SYGVKD. V dropped 4 bases and J dropped 3; count of bases not matched to a gene: 6. The CDR3 DNA sequence: TGTGCCATCAGTGGTGGGACAGTCGGCTACGAGCAGTACTTC. Residues: CAISGGTVGYEQYF.

The chain has TRBV6-5 and TRBJ1-5; 9 bases are a match to TRBD1. Trimming at V came to 5 bases and at J to 3 bases, leaving 5 bases not matched to a gene. Germline lookup yields CDR1 MNHEY and CDR2 SVGAGI. The CDR3 has 15 amino acids. CDR3 amino acids: CASSQDRGYNQPQHF. In nucleotides, the CDR3 is TGTGCCAGCAGTCAAGACAGGGGGTACAATCAGCCCCAGCATTTT.

V gene TRBV6-1 combines with J gene TRBJ1-4; D call uncertain. The CDR3 has 15 residues. Trimming took 4 bases from V and 3 from J, leaving 12 bases between them. Germline lookup yields CDR1 MNHNS and CDR2 SASEGT. The CDR3 DNA is TGTGCCAGCAGTGCTTCACAGCTTTCTAATGAAAAACTGTTTTTT. Protein sequence: CASSASQLSNEKLFF.

J is TRBJ2-1 and V is TRBV7-3; perhaps TRBD2 as D (5 bases). The germline gives CDR1 SGHTA, CDR2 FQGTGA. V dropped 5 bases and J dropped 1 base, with 12 bases sitting between them. The CDR3 consists of 15 residues. The CDR3, as DNA: TGTGCCAGCAGCGGAGGTCAAGGGTCCTACAATGAGCAGTTCTTC. Residues: CASSGGQGSYNEQFF.

The V and J genes are TRBV6-5 and TRBJ1-2; 9 positions agree with TRBD1. From germline, CDR1 is MNHEY and CDR2 SVGAGI. The CDR3 consists of 14 residues. The ends lost 2 bases at V and 11 bases at J; junction bases unmatched: 9. The CDR3 DNA follows: TGTGCCAGCAGTTACGGGACAGGGAGGGTCCCGTACACCTTC. Amino acids: CASSYGTGRVPYTF.

The V call is TRBV4-2, the J call TRBJ1-1, with 9 bases lining up with TRBD1. The germline V gene encodes CDR1 LGHNA and CDR2 YNFKEQ. The CDR3 is 15 residues long. V gave up 3 bases and J gave up 4 bases; unmatched junction bases: 6. In DNA form, the CDR3 reads TGTGCCAGCAGCCAGAACAGGGGGCGCAGCACTGAAGCTTTCTTT. Amino acids: CASSQNRGRSTEAFF.

This chain uses TRBV7-9 with TRBJ1-1, with D unclear. The V end was cut by 4 bases, the J end by 3 bases, with 3 bases between. Germline V lookup: CDR1 SEHNR, CDR2 FQNEAQ (reference sequence). CDR3 length: 11 residues. CDR3 loop: CASSSHTEAFF. In nucleotides, the CDR3 is TGTGCCAGCAGCTCCCACACTGAAGCTTTCTTT.

The V and J genes are TRBV5-1 and TRBJ2-3, with D unresolved. With 1 base removed from V and 6 bases from J, the gap between germline ends came to 15 bases. This CDR3 is 15 amino acids long. Looked up from germline, CDR1 is SGHRS and CDR2 is YFSETQ. The CDR3 reads CASSLLVEHPDTQYF. CDR3 DNA sequence: TGCGCCAGCAGCTTGTTAGTGGAACATCCCGATACGCAGTATTTT.

V gene TRBV4-3 combines with J gene TRBJ2-5; TRBD2 matches 10 bases. J gave up 4 bases and V 0 bases, and 11 bases lay outside the gene matches. The CDR3 contains 18 residues. Germline CDR1 is LGHNA and CDR2 is YSLEER. The CDR3: CASSQEVWSGGVGETQYF. CDR3 sequence (DNA): TGCGCCAGCAGCCAAGAAGTATGGAGCGGGGGGGTAGGAGAGACCCAGTACTTC.

The chain has TRBV28 and TRBJ2-7; 9 bases agree with TRBD1. The CDR3 is 14 amino acids. CDR1 MDHEN and CDR2 SYDVKM come from the germline V gene. J was trimmed by 9 bases and V by 7 bases; bases with no gene match: 13. The CDR3 reads CASTNRDRDFRQYF. The DNA for the CDR3 is TGTGCCAGCACAAACCGGGACAGGGATTTTCGGCAGTACTTC.

The chain joins TRBV19 to TRBJ2-7, with unresolved D. Germline values: CDR1 LNHDA, CDR2 SQIVND (reference sequence). The CDR3 has 15 residues. Trimming cost V 4 bases and J 2 bases, with 15 bases left between them. CDR3 sequence reads: CASSTDGIYPYEQYF. CDR3 bases: TGTGCCAGTAGTACCGACGGTATTTACCCCTACGAGCAGTACTTC.